Following are 32 T cell receptor beta chains from one sample sequenced in a study of T-cell memory formation after mild COVID-19. TCRdb recomputed calls from the 5' RACE reads with MiXCR, one row per CDR3 protein. Altogether around 430,000 distinct CDR3 sequences are present, 15% to 20% being singletons, with the ten largest covering about 22%. Sequencing used PBMCs or a T cell subset sorted from them (not recorded which). The receptor source for this set is a man aged 18 to 29 who had mild COVID-19 (a few samples of this study predate the infection). Cell type and time point are not known.

Only a few counts were recorded for this clonotype. The chain links TRBV4-1 to TRBJ2-6; D may be TRBD2 (5 bases). Germline V gives CDR1 MGHRA, CDR2 YSYEKL. Trimming left V 1 base short and J 3 bases short, with 13 bases between. There are 17 residues in the CDR3. CDR3 residues: CASSQVSGFGGANVLTF. CDR3 coding DNA: TGCGCCAGCAGCCAAGTGTCGGGGTTCGGTGGGGCCAACGTCCTGACTTTC.

Only a few counts were recorded for this clonotype. The chain uses TRBV20-1 and TRBJ2-7; D gene uncertain. Per germline, CDR1 DFQATT and CDR2 SNEGSKA (reference sequence). V dropped 2 bases and J dropped 5 bases, with 16 bases sitting between them. The CDR3 consists of 14 residues. Written as DNA, the CDR3 is TGCAGTGCTAGAACTCTGGGCAGAACGAACGAGCAGTACGTC. This sequence encodes CSARTLGRTNEQYV.

The gene calls are TRBV5-1 and TRBJ2-3; 10 bases map to TRBD1. Germline assignment: CDR1 SGHRS and CDR2 YFSETQ. This CDR3 is 15 amino acids long. Trimming cost V 4 bases and J 1 base; bases outside gene matches: 3. The CDR3 DNA reads as TGCGCCAGCAGCGCCGGGACAGGGGGCACAGATACGCAGTATTTT. This encodes CASSAGTGGTDTQYF.

The table lists this clonotype with a few counts. This chain connects TRBV2 to TRBJ2-7; D ambiguous. The CDR3 runs to 12 residues. Germline values: CDR1 SNHLY, CDR2 FYNNEI. Deletions cut 7 bases from V and 2 bases from J, with 9 bases between. CDR3 residues: CASIYDAYEQYV. In DNA form, the CDR3 reads TGTGCCAGCATCTACGACGCCTACGAGCAGTACGTC.

This clonotype was picked up a small number of times. The V call is TRBV24-1, the J call TRBJ2-5; a possible D gene is TRBD2 (5 bases). The CDR3 length is 14 residues. Germline values: CDR1 KGHDR, CDR2 SFDVKD. Trimming left V 4 bases short and J 2 bases short, with 10 bases between. The DNA for the CDR3 is TGTGCCACCAGTGACTCTAGCCATCAAGAGACCCAGTACTTC. It codes for CATSDSSHQETQYF.

J is TRBJ2-3 and V is TRBV20-1; no clear D. Trimming removed 1 base at V and 2 bases at J, with 13 bases between. CDR1 is DFQATT and CDR2 is SNEGSKA in the germline V gene (reference sequence). The CDR3 contains 15 residues. In DNA, the CDR3 is TGCAGTGCTAGAGGTTTTGGGGAACCCACAGATACGCAGTATTTT. Residues: CSARGFGEPTDTQYF.

The chain combines TRBV4-2 with TRBJ2-3; the match to TRBD2 covers 11 bases. The germline CDR1 and CDR2 sequences are LGHNA and YNFKEQ. V shed 1 base and J 4 bases; nucleotides not matched to a gene: 16. This CDR3 contains 20 residues. CDR3: CASSQGASGGSSHDPDTQYF. In DNA form, the CDR3 reads TGTGCCAGCAGCCAAGGGGCTAGCGGGGGGAGCTCTCATGATCCAGATACGCAGTATTTT.

This clonotype was observed a few times. This chain joins TRBV7-9 and TRBJ2-3; TRBD1 or TRBD2 may be the D gene (5 bases each). Germline V gene sequence: CDR1 SEHNR, CDR2 FQNEAQ (reference sequence). CDR3 length equals 15 residues. V was clipped by 3 bases and J by 0 bases, with 10 bases between them. CDR3 in amino acids: CASSLRGRSTDTQYF. The CDR3 DNA is TGTGCCAGCAGCTTGAGGGGCCGGAGCACAGATACGCAGTATTTT.

This clonotype was seen repeatedly, ten times or more. The V call is TRBV4-3, the J call TRBJ2-3, with D unresolved. V lost 8 bases to trimming and J lost 6 bases, with 15 bases between them. Germline values: CDR1 LGHNA, CDR2 YSLEER. This CDR3 is 13 amino acids long. CDR3 sequence reads: CASAGAHRDTQYF. The CDR3 coding sequence is TGCGCCAGCGCCGGTGCCCATCGGGATACGCAGTATTTT.

The sample holds a few counts of this clonotype. The J gene is TRBJ2-3, the V gene TRBV29-1; 11 nucleotides match TRBD2. The CDR3 sequence is 13 residues long. Germline V CDR1 and CDR2: SQVTM, ANQGSEA. The ends lost 7 bases at V and 6 bases at J; junction bases unmatched: 6. CDR3: CSAIAGGQDTQYF. DNA for the CDR3: TGCAGCGCAATAGCGGGGGGGCAGGATACGCAGTATTTT.

The table lists this clonotype with many counts. J is TRBJ1-1 and V is TRBV29-1, with D unclear. Per the germline V gene, CDR1 is SQVTM and CDR2 is ANQGSEA. The CDR3 totals 14 residues. Deletions cut 1 base from V and 3 bases from J, with 12 bases between. The CDR3 nucleotides read TGCAGCGTTGAAGGTATGGGATGGGACACTGAAGCTTTCTTT. It is translated as CSVEGMGWDTEAFF. The complete variable domain, with remaining parts taken from reference TRBV29-1 and TRBJ1-1, reads SAVISQKPSRDICQRGTSLTIQCQVDSQVTMMFWYRQQPGQSLTLIATANQGSEATYESGFVIDKFPISRPNLTFSTLTVSNMSPEDSSIYLCSVEGMGWDTEAFFGQGTRLTVV.

This clonotype has only a few counts. This chain links TRBV21-1 with TRBJ2-1; the listed D gene, TRBD1, was not tested against the DNA. TRBV21-1 is a pseudogene segment. The CDR3 spans 13 residues. The CDR3 DNA sequence: TGTGCCAGCAGCAAAGGGCGGGGGAATGAGCAGTTCTTC. This sequence encodes CASSKGRGNEQFF.

The V call is TRBV10-3, the J call TRBJ2-7; D remains unclear. With 9 bases removed from V and 0 bases from J, the gap between germline ends came to 15 bases. The CDR3 contains 14 residues. Germline-derived CDR1 and CDR2 are ENHRY and SYGVKD. The CDR3 loop reads CAIAPGELSYEQYF. The CDR3 DNA sequence: TGTGCCATTGCCCCAGGAGAACTCTCCTACGAGCAGTACTTC.

This clonotype has more than one count but fewer than ten. V is TRBV4-2 and J is TRBJ2-3; 8 nucleotides line up with TRBD2. Germline CDR1 LGHNA, CDR2 YNFKEQ. The length of the CDR3 is 17 residues. V lost 4 bases to trimming and J lost 2 bases; unmatched junction nucleotides: 11. The CDR3 sequence is CASSRRGGGSLTDTQYF. CDR3 in DNA: TGTGCCAGCAGCCGACGGGGGGGGGGTTCCCTCACAGATACGCAGTATTTT.

This clonotype was counted a few times. The rearrangement uses TRBV7-2 and TRBJ2-2; D unclear. V was shortened by 6 bases and J by 3 bases, with 5 bases between the two germline ends. Germline CDR1 SGHTA, CDR2 FQGNSA. The CDR3 totals 12 residues. CDR3 sequence: CASSKYTGELFF. CDR3 bases: TGTGCCAGCAGTAAATACACCGGGGAGCTGTTTTTT.

The sample holds a few counts of this clonotype. DNA for the CDR3: TGCGCCAGCAGCTTGGAGGCAGGGCACTCCTACGAGCAGTACTTC. Encoded protein: CASSLEAGHSYEQYF. V usage is TRBV5-1 and J usage is TRBJ2-7; D might be TRBD1 (5 bases). The CDR3 consists of 15 residues. V lost 0 bases and J lost 0, with 10 bases in between. Germline CDR1 reads SGHRS; CDR2 reads YFSETQ.

The table lists this clonotype with a few counts. V gene TRBV6-2 or TRBV6-3 combines with J gene TRBJ2-7; 7 bases are a match to TRBD2. This CDR3 is 13 amino acids long. After removal of 2 bases from V and 7 bases from J, the junction contained 5 bases not matched to a gene. Germline V gene data show CDR1 as MNHEY and CDR2 as SVGEGT. CDR3 residues: CASSYGGDDEQYV. The CDR3 region has the DNA TGTGCCAGCAGTTACGGGGGGGACGATGAGCAGTACGTC.

This clonotype showed up just a few times. J is TRBJ2-2 and V is TRBV9, with a possible D match to TRBD1 (7 bases). This CDR3 is built from 15 residues. The V gene's germline CDR1 is SGDLS and CDR2 YYNGEE. V lost 4 bases, J lost 3 bases, and 13 bases lay in between. The CDR3 sequence: CASSHTGEDTGELFF. The CDR3 nucleotides are TGTGCCAGCAGCCATACAGGGGAGGACACCGGGGAGCTGTTTTTT.

The gene calls are TRBV4-1 and TRBJ1-4, with 7 bases matching TRBD1. The CDR3 extends over 16 amino acids. V lost 4 bases, J lost 1 base, and 6 bases stayed unmatched. Germline CDR1 reads MGHRA; CDR2 reads YSYEKL. The CDR3 protein is CASSRQGIGTNEKLFF. DNA of the CDR3: TGCGCCAGCAGCCGACAGGGAATAGGAACTAATGAAAAACTGTTTTTT.

J is TRBJ1-5 and V is TRBV27, with a tentative D call TRBD1 (6 bases). Trimming removed 5 bases from V and 6 bases from J, with 17 bases in between. Germline loops: CDR1 MNHEY, CDR2 SMNVEV (reference sequence). This CDR3 is 15 amino acids long. In nucleotides, the CDR3 is TGTGCCAGCAGTGGATCCAGGGGATTTGGTCAGCCCCAGCATTTT. Protein sequence: CASSGSRGFGQPQHF.

The chain carries TRBV20-1 and TRBJ1-2; D perhaps matches TRBD1 (5 bases). The CDR3 has 13 residues. Trimming took off 0 bases at V and 7 bases at J, with 12 bases between the two ends. Germline V CDR1 and CDR2: DFQATT, SNEGSKA (reference sequence). The CDR3 bases are TGCAGTGCTAGAGATATAGGGGCCCGTGGCTACACCTTC. Translation: CSARDIGARGYTF.

The chain uses TRBV4-2 and TRBJ2-1; either TRBD1 or TRBD2 may supply D (5 bases each). The CDR3 covers 16 residues. The ends were cut back, 3 bases at V and 8 bases at J, with 20 bases in the middle. Germline V CDR1 and CDR2: LGHNA, YNFKEQ. The CDR3 DNA is TGTGCCAGCAGCCACCTCGGGACGGCGGTTCGGGATGAGCAGTTCTTC. Translation: CASSHLGTAVRDEQFF.

The J gene is TRBJ1-5, the V gene TRBV20-1, with D uncertain. In germline, CDR1 is DFQATT, CDR2 SNEGSKA (reference sequence). The CDR3 has 13 residues. V lost 0 bases, J lost 3 bases, and 6 bases lay in between. Here the CDR3 reads CSARDSVNQPQHF. CDR3 nucleotides: TGCAGTGCTAGAGATTCGGTCAATCAGCCCCAGCATTTT.

The chain uses TRBV14 and TRBJ1-2, with 8 bases fitting TRBD1. CDR1 is SGHDN and CDR2 is FVKESK in the germline V gene. V shed 1 base and J 10 bases; nucleotides not matched to a gene: 11. The length of the CDR3 is 15 residues. CDR3 in amino acids: CASSQGQTGALDYTF. CDR3 nucleotide sequence: TGTGCCAGCAGCCAAGGCCAGACAGGGGCCCTTGACTACACCTTC.

This clonotype has only a few counts. The gene calls are TRBV20-1 and TRBJ1-5; TRBD1 aligns across 9 bases. Per germline, CDR1 DFQATT and CDR2 SNEGSKA (reference sequence). The CDR3 loop spans 14 amino acids. The junction had 9 bases not matched to a gene; V was cut back by 3 bases and J by 9 bases. The CDR3 is CSARGQGGYRPQHF. CDR3 coding DNA: TGCAGTGCTAGGGGACAGGGAGGTTATCGGCCCCAGCATTTT.

The V gene is TRBV5-1, the J gene TRBJ2-1, with TRBD1 matching over 9 bases. V was pared by 4 bases and J by 8 bases, with 10 bases of the junction left unmatched. There are 15 residues in the CDR3. Germline CDR1 reads SGHRS; CDR2 reads YFSETQ. Written as DNA, the CDR3 is TGCGCCAGCAGCGGTGGGACAGGGACGGGCGATGAGCAGTTCTTC. Its translation: CASSGGTGTGDEQFF.

The chain combines TRBV20-1 with TRBJ1-1; D unclear. The CDR3 extends over 11 amino acids. Trimming shortened V by 1 base and J by 8 bases, and 8 bases separated the two germline ends. The germline CDR1 and CDR2 sequences are DFQATT and SNEGSKA (reference sequence). CDR3: CSARAQSEAFF. CDR3 DNA sequence: TGCAGTGCTAGAGCCCAATCCGAAGCTTTCTTT.

The chain joins TRBV27 to TRBJ2-7, with 8 bases that match TRBD1. The J segment lost 5 bases and the V segment lost 10 bases, leaving 16 bases of the junction unmatched. The CDR3 runs to 15 residues. CDR1 and CDR2 from the germline V gene are MNHEY and SMNVEV (reference sequence). The CDR3 reads CATSGAAGGMDEQYV. The DNA of the CDR3 is TGTGCCACTTCGGGAGCGGCAGGGGGCATGGACGAGCAGTACGTC.

The chain links TRBV5-1 to TRBJ2-7, with 8 bases matching TRBD1. With 0 bases clipped from V and 5 bases from J, the junction kept 4 bases outside the gene matches. In germline, CDR1 is SGHRS, CDR2 YFSETQ. CDR3 length: 14 residues. This CDR3 reads CASSLGQGANEQYV. In DNA form, the CDR3 reads TGCGCCAGCAGCTTGGGGCAGGGGGCGAACGAGCAGTACGTC.

The chain recombines TRBV10-3 with TRBJ1-1; maybe TRBD1 (5 bases). The CDR3 runs 13 residues. V lost 6 bases to trimming and J lost 0 bases, with 8 bases between them. CDR1 ENHRY and CDR2 SYGVKD come from the germline V gene. CDR3 protein: CAIRTGVNTEAFF. CDR3 in DNA: TGTGCCATCAGGACGGGGGTGAACACTGAAGCTTTCTTT.

The CDR3 nucleotides read TGTGCCAGCAGCACTCCGGGGCCGAGAGAGCAGTACGTC. It yields the protein CASSTPGPREQYV. This chain joins TRBV21-1 and TRBJ2-7; the DNA was not used to check the table's D call, TRBD1. TRBV21-1 is a pseudogene locus. CDR3 size: 13 residues.

This sequence joins TRBV7-3 and TRBJ2-3, with D unclear. The CDR3 covers 13 residues. Trimming removed 4 bases from V and 6 bases from J, with 11 bases in between. CDR1 and CDR2 (germline): SGHTA, FQGTGA. CDR3 sequence: CASSSNYIDTQYF. In DNA form, the CDR3 reads TGTGCCAGCAGCTCAAACTATATTGATACGCAGTATTTT.